This T cell receptor (beta chain) is drawn from a study of blood T cell repertoires in COVID-19. Sequenced by immunoSEQ multiplex PCR; TCRdb stores in-frame clones only, minus some. In the table there are approximately 100,000 clones, about 90% of which are singletons. The V and J ends lost 11 bases and 6 bases, in that order; junction bases with no gene match: 12. The CDR3 sequence is 13 residues long. CDR1 and CDR2 (germline): SNHLY, FYNNEI. This clonotype was sampled from a man in his forties or fifties with acute or convalescent COVID-19. The gene calls are TRBV2 and TRBJ2-7, with 8 bases fitting TRBD2. Sequencing used peripheral blood. The CDR3 region is CASSGGLAIEQYF. The CDR3 region has the DNA TGTGCCTCCTCCGGAGGACTAGCCATCGAGCAGTACTTC.